The following is a T cell receptor (beta chain) sequence with its context. What this receptor recognizes is not known. No base-level quality is on record; no much larger clone is a single base apart. These data belong to a study of blood T cell repertoires in COVID-19 (dated by TCRdb to 2020 to 2021). Looking at the study overall: Collaborator samples came from the United States, Italy and Spain and covered acute and convalescent phases of COVID-19. The samples were drawn from the first 160 participants of the ongoing ImmuneRACE study and from 1,254 subjects provided by 6 global collaborators. Deeply sampled blood TCRbeta repertoires from subjects exposed to, actively infected with, or recovered from COVID-19 were included in the dataset. HLA class I and class II types, where available, came from metadata supplied by the sample provider rather than from assay-based typing. Sample metadata almost always included a de-identified subject ID, COVID-19 status, age in years and sex. The material from the prospective study consisted of cDNA or gDNA derived from T cells, B-cell-depleted T cells, or PBMCs. The repertoires were released in a freely available public database meant as a resource for research on the immune response to SARS-CoV-2.

TCRbeta CDR3 regions were amplified from genomic DNA by means of the immunoSEQ Assay, a bias-controlled multiplex PCR. The authors' analysis ran thus. The number of nucleated cells in each sample was estimated by amplification of reference gene primers within the assay. To quantify the absolute abundance of each unique TCRbeta CDR3 rearrangement, sequence reads were collapsed and filtered. For each sample, productive Simpson clonality was calculated as the square root of Simpson's diversity index across productive rearrangements. TCRdb provides this immuneACCESS table in a form limited to in-frame rearrangements. Some clones are lacking; in checked studies, under half of them reflect an unresolved V gene, and why the rest are absent is not known. D and trimming come from the DNA, and the V and J calls and clone size come from that table. The table for this sample lists under 500,000 clones; around 90% of them were counted only once. The leading ten clones occupy just under 2% of the sample.

From a lookup of the germline V gene (reference sequence), CDR1 and CDR2 are SGHNT and YYREEE. V drops 4 bases and J drops 5 bases, leaving 9 bases in between. From cysteine to phenylalanine, the CDR3 is 12 amino acids long. The retained sequence is limited to the CDR3, 36 bases, with the frame set at the first base. Summary of the overall study and its limitations: How much clinical and demographic metadata was included differed by source and by participant, and the metadata was provided uncurated.

Participants in the prospective study were aged about 18 to 95 years, lived in 20 to 30 United States geographic areas, and enrolled through a virtual design. In the prospective study, cohorts were assigned on the basis of participant-reported clinical history obtained from a screening survey and a study questionnaire. Each participant in the prospective study had whole blood, serum and a nasopharyngeal or oropharyngeal swab collected by mobile phlebotomists. Participants in the prospective study had the option to provide additional blood draws and questionnaires over a roughly 2-month period. Blood samples from the prospective study were shipped frozen or at room temperature prior to DNA extraction.

The sequence joins TRBV5-4 to TRBJ1-2, and the D gene may be TRBD1, 6 bases matching. Sequenced sample: PBMCs or T cells enriched from blood (not recorded which). This clonotype was sampled from a woman aged 18-29 years with acute COVID-19. For the CDR3, the sequence is CASSPGQYGYTF. Here is the DNA: TGTGCCAGCAGCCCAGGACAGTATGGCTACACCTTC.